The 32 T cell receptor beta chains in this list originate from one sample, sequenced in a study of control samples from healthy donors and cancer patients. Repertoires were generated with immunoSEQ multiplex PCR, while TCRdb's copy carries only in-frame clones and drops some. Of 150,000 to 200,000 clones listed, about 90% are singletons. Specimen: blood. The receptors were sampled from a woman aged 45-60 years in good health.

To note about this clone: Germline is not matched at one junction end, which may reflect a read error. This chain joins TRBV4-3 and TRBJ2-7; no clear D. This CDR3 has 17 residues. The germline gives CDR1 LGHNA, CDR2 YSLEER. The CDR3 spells CASSEEASGGRLGEQYF. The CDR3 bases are TGCGCCAGCAGCGAAGAGGCCTCGGGTGGGCGGCTAGGCGAGCAGTACTTC.

CDR3 region: CASSPLAAEQFF. For the CDR3, the DNA is TGTGCCAGCAGCCCACTAGCGGCTGAGCAGTTCTTC. V usage is TRBV11-1 and J usage is TRBJ2-1; 8 nucleotides line up with TRBD2. The junction had 3 bases not matched to a gene; V was cut back by 5 bases and J by 9 bases. The germline gives CDR1 SGHAT, CDR2 FQDESV (reference sequence). The CDR3 is 12 amino acids.

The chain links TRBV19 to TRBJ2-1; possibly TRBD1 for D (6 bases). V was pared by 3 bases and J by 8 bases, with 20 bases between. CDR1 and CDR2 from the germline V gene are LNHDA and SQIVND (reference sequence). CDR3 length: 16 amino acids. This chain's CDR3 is CASSISGTRYTYEQFF. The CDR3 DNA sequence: TGTGCCAGTAGTATCTCCGGGACACGGTATACTTATGAGCAGTTCTTC.

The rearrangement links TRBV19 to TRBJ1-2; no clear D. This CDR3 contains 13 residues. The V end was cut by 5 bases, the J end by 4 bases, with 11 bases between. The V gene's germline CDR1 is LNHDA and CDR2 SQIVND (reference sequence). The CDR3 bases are TGTGCCAGTAGTCGTGGGTTCGTCTATGGCTACACCTTC. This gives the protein CASSRGFVYGYTF. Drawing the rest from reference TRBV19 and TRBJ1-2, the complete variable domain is DGGITQSPKYLFRKEGQNVTLSCEQNLNHDAMYWYRQDPGQGLRLIYYSQIVNDFQKGDIAEGYSVSREKKESFPLTVTSAQKNPTAFYLCASSRGFVYGYTFGSGTRLTVV.

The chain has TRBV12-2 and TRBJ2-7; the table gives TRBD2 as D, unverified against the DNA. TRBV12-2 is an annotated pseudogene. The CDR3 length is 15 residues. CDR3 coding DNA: TGTGCAAGTCGCCAGGGACTAGCGGGGACCTACGAGCAGTACTTC. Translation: CASRQGLAGTYEQYF.

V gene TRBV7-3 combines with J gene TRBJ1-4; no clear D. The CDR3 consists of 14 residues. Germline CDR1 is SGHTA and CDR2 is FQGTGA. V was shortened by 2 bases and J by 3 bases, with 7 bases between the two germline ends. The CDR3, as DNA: TGTGCCAGCAGCTTACCAGGCCCTAATGAAAAACTGTTTTTT. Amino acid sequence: CASSLPGPNEKLFF.

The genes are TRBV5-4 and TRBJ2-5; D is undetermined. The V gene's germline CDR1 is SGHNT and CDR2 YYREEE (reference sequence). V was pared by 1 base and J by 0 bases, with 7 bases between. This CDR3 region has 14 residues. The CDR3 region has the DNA TGTGCCAGCAGCTTGCCCAGGTACCAAGAGACCCAGTACTTC. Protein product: CASSLPRYQETQYF.

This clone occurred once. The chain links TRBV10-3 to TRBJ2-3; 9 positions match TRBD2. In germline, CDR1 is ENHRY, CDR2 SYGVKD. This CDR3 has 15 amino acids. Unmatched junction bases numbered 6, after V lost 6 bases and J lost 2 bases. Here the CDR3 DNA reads TGTGCCATCAGAAAAGCGGGGGGCCCCACAGATACGCAGTATTTT. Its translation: CAIRKAGGPTDTQYF.

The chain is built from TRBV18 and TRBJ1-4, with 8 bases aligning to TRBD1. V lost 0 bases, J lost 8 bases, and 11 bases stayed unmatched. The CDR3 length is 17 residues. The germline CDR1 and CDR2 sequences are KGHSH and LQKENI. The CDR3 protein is CASSPPNRGQGNEKLFF. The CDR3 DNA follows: TGTGCCAGCTCACCACCGAATAGAGGACAGGGAAACGAAAAACTGTTTTTT. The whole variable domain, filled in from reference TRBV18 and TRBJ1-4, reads NAGVMQNPRHLVRRRGQEARLRCSPMKGHSHVYWYRQLPEEGLKFMVYLQKENIIDESGMPKERFSAEFPKEGPSILRIQQVVRGDSAAYFCASSPPNRGQGNEKLFFGSGTQLSVL.

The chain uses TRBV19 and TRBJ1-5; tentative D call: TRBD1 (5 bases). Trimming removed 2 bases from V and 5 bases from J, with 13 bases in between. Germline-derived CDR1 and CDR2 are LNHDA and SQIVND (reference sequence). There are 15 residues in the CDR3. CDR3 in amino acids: CASSISGRIYQPQHF. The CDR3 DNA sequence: TGTGCCAGTAGTATATCGGGACGAATATATCAGCCCCAGCATTTT.

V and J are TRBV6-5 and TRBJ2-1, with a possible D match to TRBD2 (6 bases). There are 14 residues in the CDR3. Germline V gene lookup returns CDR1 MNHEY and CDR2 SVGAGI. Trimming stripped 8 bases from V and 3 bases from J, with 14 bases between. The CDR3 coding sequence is TGTGCCAGCTCTCTTGGAGGGGACTACAATGAGCAGTTCTTC. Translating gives CASSLGGDYNEQFF.

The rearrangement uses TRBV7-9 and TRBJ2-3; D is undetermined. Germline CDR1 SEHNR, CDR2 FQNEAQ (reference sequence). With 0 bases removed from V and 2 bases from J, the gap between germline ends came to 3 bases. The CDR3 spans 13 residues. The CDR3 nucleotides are TGTGCCAGCAGCTTAGCTTACACAGATACGCAGTATTTT. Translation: CASSLAYTDTQYF.

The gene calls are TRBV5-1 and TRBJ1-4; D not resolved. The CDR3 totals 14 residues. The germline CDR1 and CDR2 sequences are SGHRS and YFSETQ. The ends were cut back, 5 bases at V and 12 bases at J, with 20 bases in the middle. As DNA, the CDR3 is TGCGCCAGCAGATTCGGGAAAGTGCCCGGGGAACTGTTTTTT. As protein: CASRFGKVPGELFF.

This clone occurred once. The CDR3 reads CATSRVTGFTDTQYF. CDR3 bases: TGTGCCACCAGCAGAGTAACAGGGTTCACAGATACGCAGTATTTT. The chain carries TRBV15 and TRBJ2-3; possible D gene TRBD1, 6 bases. The V gene's germline CDR1 is LNHNV and CDR2 YYDKDF (reference sequence). The CDR3 contains 15 residues. Trimming shortened V by 1 base and J by 2 bases, and 10 bases separated the two germline ends.

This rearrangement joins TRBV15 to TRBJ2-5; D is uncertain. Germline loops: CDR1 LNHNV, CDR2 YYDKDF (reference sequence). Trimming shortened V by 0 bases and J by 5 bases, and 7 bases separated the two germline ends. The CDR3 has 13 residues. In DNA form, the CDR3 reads TGTGCCACCAGCAGAGATCGACTCGAGACCCAGTACTTC. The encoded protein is CATSRDRLETQYF.

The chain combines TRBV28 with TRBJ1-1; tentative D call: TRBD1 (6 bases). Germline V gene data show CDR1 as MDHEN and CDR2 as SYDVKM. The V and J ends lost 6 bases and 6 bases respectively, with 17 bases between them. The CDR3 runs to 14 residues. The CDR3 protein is CASRVQGGGPEAFF. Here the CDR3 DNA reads TGTGCCAGCAGAGTACAGGGAGGCGGCCCTGAAGCTTTCTTT.

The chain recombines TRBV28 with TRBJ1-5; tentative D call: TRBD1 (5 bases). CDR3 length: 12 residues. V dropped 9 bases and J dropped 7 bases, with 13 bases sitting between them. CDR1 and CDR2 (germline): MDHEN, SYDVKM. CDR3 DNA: TGTGCCAGTCTGACGGGGCTGCAGCCCCAGCATTTT. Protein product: CASLTGLQPQHF.

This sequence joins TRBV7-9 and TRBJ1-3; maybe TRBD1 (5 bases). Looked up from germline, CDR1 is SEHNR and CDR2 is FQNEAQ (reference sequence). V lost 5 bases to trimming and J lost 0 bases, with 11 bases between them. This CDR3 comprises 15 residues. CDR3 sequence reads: CASSPPTASGNTIYF. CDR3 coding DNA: TGTGCCAGCAGCCCTCCGACAGCCTCTGGAAACACCATATATTTT.

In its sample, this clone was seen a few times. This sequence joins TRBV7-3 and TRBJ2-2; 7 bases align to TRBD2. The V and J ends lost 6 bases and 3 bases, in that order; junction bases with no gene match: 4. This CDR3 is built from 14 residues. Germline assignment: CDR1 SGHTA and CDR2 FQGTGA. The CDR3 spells CASSRTRDTGELFF. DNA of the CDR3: TGTGCCAGCAGTCGGACTAGGGACACCGGGGAGCTGTTTTTT.

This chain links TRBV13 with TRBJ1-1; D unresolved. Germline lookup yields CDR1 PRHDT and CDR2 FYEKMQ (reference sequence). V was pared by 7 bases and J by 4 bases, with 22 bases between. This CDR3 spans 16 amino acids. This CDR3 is CASTLEGSGFATEAFF. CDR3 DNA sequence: TGTGCCAGCACCCTCGAAGGATCGGGCTTTGCCACTGAAGCTTTCTTT.

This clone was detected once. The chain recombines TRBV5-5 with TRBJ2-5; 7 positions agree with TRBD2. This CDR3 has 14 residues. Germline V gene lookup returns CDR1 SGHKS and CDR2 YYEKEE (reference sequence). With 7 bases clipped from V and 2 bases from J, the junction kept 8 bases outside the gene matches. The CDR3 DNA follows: TGTGCCAGCCAATTAGGGGACTATCAAGAGACCCAGTACTTC. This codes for CASQLGDYQETQYF.

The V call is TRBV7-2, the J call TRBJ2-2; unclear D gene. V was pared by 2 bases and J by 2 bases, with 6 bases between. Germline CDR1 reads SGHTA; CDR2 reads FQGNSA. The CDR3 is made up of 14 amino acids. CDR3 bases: TGTGCCAGCAGCTTAATGGTAAACACCGGGGAGCTGTTTTTT. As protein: CASSLMVNTGELFF.

The CDR3: CASSLTVFEQYF. Written as DNA, the CDR3 is TGTGCCAGCAGCTTAACGGTTTTCGAGCAGTACTTC. V usage is TRBV7-9 and J usage is TRBJ2-7; D call uncertain. CDR3 length equals 12 residues. Germline values: CDR1 SEHNR, CDR2 FQNEAQ (reference sequence). V was cut by 2 bases and J by 6 bases, with 8 bases left in between.

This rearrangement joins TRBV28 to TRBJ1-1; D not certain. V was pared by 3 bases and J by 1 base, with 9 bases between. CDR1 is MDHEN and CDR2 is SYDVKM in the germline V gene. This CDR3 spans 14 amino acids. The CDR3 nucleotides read TGTGCCAGCAGTTTGGCCCTTCCGAACACTGAAGCTTTCTTT. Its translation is CASSLALPNTEAFF. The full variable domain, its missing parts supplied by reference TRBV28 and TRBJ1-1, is DVKVTQSSRYLVKRTGEKVFLECVQDMDHENMFWYRQDPGLGLRLIYFSYDVKMKEKGDIPEGYSVSREKKERFSLILESASTNQTSMYLCASSLALPNTEAFFGQGTRLTVV.

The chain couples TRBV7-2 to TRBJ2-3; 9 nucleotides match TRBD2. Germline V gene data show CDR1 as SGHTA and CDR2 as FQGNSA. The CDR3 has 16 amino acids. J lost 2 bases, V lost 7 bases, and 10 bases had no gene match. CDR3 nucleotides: TGTGCCAGCAAATGGAGCGGGGGGAGATACACAGATACGCAGTATTTT. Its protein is CASKWSGGRYTDTQYF.

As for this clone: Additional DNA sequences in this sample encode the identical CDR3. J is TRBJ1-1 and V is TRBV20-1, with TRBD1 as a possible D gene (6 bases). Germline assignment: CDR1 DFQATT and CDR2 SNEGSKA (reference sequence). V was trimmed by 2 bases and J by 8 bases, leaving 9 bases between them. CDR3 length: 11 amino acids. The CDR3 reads CSARPGTEAFF. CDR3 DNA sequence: TGCAGTGCTAGACCCGGGACAGAAGCTTTCTTT.

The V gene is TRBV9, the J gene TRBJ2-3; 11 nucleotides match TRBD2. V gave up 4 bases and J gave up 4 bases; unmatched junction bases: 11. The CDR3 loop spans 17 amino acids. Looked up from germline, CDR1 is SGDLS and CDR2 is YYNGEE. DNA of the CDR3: TGTGCCAGCAGCTCCCTGCCCGGTAGCGGGGGGGCAGATACGCAGTATTTT. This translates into CASSSLPGSGGADTQYF.

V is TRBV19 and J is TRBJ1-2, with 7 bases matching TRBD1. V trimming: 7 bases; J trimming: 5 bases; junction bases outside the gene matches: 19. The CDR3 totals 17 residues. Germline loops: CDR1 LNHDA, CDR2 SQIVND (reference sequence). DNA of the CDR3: TGTGCCAGTACCCTAAGGGGGCTGGGACACCAGTTTTATGGCTACACCTTC. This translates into CASTLRGLGHQFYGYTF.

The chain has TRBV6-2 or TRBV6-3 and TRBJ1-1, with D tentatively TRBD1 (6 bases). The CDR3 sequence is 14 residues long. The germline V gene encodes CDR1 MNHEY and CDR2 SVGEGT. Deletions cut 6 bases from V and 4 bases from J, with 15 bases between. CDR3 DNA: TGTGCCAGCAGCCCCCGGAGGGGGGGCACTGAAGCTTTCTTT. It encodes CASSPRRGGTEAFF.

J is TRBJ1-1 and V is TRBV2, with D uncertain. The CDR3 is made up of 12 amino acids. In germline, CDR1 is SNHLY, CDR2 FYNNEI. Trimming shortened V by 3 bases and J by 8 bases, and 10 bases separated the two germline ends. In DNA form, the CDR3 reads TGTGCCAGCAGTGACCCGCGATTGGAAGCTTTCTTT. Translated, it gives CASSDPRLEAFF.

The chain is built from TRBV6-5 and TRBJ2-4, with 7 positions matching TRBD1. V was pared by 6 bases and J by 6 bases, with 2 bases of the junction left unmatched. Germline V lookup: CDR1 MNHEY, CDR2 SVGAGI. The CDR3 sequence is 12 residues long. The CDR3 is CASSRDRNIQYF. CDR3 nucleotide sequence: TGTGCCAGCAGCCGGGACAGAAACATTCAGTACTTC.

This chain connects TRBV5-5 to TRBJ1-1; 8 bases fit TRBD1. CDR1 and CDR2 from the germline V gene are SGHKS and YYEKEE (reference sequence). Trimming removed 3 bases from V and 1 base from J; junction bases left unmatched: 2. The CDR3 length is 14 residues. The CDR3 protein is CASSSGGQNTEAFF. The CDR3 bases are TGTGCCAGCAGCTCAGGGGGCCAGAACACTGAAGCTTTCTTT.